Presented here are 7 T cell receptor beta chains from one specimen sequenced in a study of Ad26.COV2.S vaccination and SARS-CoV-2 variants. Here immunoSEQ multiplex PCR was the method, and the copy in TCRdb shows in-frame clones only, minus some. The sample yields roughly 700,000 clones, about 90% seen once. Specified treatment: some 20 received Ad26.COV2.S at low or high dose, single or two shots; a few received placebo; per-sample allocation not given. Samples analyzed were those drawn on day 63 after the first vaccine or placebo injection. This sample comprised peripheral blood, obtained in a trial of Ad26.COV2.S vaccine versus placebo. The origin of the receptors is a person between 18 and 65 years old who received the Ad26.COV2.S COVID-19 vaccine or a placebo.

The chain joins TRBV12-3 or TRBV12-4 to TRBJ1-2; tentatively, D is TRBD1 (5 bases). The CDR3 covers 13 residues. The ends were cut back, 2 bases at V and 13 bases at J, with 17 bases in the middle. CDR3 in DNA: TGTGCCAGCAGTTTACTGTCAGGGCAACCCCTCACCTTC. Amino acid sequence: CASSLLSGQPLTF.

The rearrangement links TRBV6-5 to TRBJ2-1; the D is unclear. The CDR3 covers 14 residues. Trimming took off 6 bases at V and 7 bases at J, with 16 bases between the two ends. Germline V gene lookup returns CDR1 MNHEY and CDR2 SVGAGI. Written as DNA, the CDR3 is TGTGCCAGCAGATGGAGCAGATTTGGAAATGAGCAGTTCTTC. Translating it yields CASRWSRFGNEQFF.

V and J are TRBV7-9 and TRBJ2-7, with TRBD2 as a possible D gene (6 bases). With 3 bases removed from V and 2 bases from J, the gap between germline ends came to 11 bases. The CDR3 covers 14 residues. Per the germline V gene, CDR1 is SEHNR and CDR2 is FQNEAQ (reference sequence). The CDR3 DNA follows: TGTGCCAGCAGCTTCGAGGAGGGACCCTACGAGCAGTACTTC. Amino acids: CASSFEEGPYEQYF.

V is TRBV7-9 and J is TRBJ1-6; possibly TRBD1 for D (6 bases). Between the trimmed V and J ends, which lost 6 bases and 7 bases, there was a span of 13 bases. CDR1 is SEHNR, CDR2 FQNEAQ, per germline (reference sequence). The CDR3 has 14 residues. The CDR3 reads CASRSEGGNSPLHF. CDR3 bases: TGTGCCAGCAGGTCGGAAGGGGGAAATTCACCCCTCCACTTT. The variable domain in full, completed from reference TRBV7-9 and TRBJ1-6, reads DTGVSQNPRHKITKRGQNVTFRCDPISEHNRLYWYRQTLGQGPEFLTYFQNEAQLEKSRLLSDRFSAERPKGSFSTLEIQRTEQGDSAMYLCASRSEGGNSPLHFGNGTRLTVT.

In this sample, this clone turned up once. J is TRBJ2-1 and V is TRBV7-9, with TRBD1 identical over 9 bases. The V gene's germline CDR1 is SEHNR and CDR2 FQNEAQ (reference sequence). V was clipped by 7 bases and J by 10 bases; unmatched bases: 14. The CDR3 contains 15 residues. CDR3 in amino acids: CASIAGTGFEGEQFF. The CDR3 region has the DNA TGTGCCAGCATAGCCGGGACAGGGTTCGAAGGGGAGCAGTTCTTC. Full variable domain (missing parts from reference TRBV7-9 and TRBJ2-1): DTGVSQNPRHKITKRGQNVTFRCDPISEHNRLYWYRQTLGQGPEFLTYFQNEAQLEKSRLLSDRFSAERPKGSFSTLEIQRTEQGDSAMYLCASIAGTGFEGEQFFGPGTRLTVL.

V gene TRBV7-2 combines with J gene TRBJ2-1; 9 positions agree with TRBD1. Trimming at V came to 1 base and at J to 2 bases, leaving 3 bases not matched to a gene. Germline V CDR1 and CDR2: SGHTA, FQGNSA. This CDR3 contains 16 residues. The CDR3 here is CASSLVRDRAYNEQFF. CDR3 nucleotide sequence: TGTGCCAGCAGCTTAGTCCGGGACAGGGCCTACAATGAGCAGTTCTTC.

This chain joins TRBV21-1 and TRBJ2-5; TRBD1 was called by the table and not checked on the DNA. TRBV21-1 is annotated as a pseudogene. There are 15 residues in the CDR3. CDR3 bases: TGTGCCAGCAGCACGCTGACAGGGGGCCGGGAGACCCAGTACTTC. As protein: CASSTLTGGRETQYF.